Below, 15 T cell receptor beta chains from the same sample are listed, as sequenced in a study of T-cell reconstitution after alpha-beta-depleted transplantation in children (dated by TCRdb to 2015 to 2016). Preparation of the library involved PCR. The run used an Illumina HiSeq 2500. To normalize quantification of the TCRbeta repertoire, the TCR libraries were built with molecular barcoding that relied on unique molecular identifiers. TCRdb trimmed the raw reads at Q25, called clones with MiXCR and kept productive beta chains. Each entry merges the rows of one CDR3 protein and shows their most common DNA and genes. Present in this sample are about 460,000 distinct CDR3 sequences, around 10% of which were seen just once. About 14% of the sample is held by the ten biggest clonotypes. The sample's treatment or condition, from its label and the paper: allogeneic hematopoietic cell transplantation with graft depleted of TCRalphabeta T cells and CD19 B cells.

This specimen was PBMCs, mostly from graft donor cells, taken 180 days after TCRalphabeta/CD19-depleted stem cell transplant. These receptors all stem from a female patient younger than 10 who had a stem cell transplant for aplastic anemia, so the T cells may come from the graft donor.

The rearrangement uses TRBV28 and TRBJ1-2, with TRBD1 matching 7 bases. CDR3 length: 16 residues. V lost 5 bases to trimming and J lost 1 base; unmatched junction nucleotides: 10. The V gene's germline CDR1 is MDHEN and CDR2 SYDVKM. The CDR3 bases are TGTGCCAGCAGTCAGGGGGGGCTTAACGGTAACTATGGCTACACCTTC. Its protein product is CASSQGGLNGNYGYTF.

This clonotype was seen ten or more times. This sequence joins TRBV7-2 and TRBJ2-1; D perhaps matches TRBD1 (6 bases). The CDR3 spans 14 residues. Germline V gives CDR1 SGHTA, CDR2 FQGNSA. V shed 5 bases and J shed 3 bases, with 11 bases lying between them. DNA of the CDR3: TGTGCCAGCAGCAGACAGGCCCACTACAATGAGCAGTTCTTC. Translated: CASSRQAHYNEQFF.

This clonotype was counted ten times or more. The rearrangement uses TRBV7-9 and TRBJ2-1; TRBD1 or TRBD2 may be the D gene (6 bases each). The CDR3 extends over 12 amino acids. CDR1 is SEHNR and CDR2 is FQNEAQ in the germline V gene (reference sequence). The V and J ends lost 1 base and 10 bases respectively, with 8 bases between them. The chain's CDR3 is CASSLGGTEQFF. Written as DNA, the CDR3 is TGTGCCAGCAGCTTAGGCGGGACAGAGCAGTTCTTC. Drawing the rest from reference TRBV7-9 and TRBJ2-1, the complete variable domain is DTGVSQNPRHKITKRGQNVTFRCDPISEHNRLYWYRQTLGQGPEFLTYFQNEAQLEKSRLLSDRFSAERPKGSFSTLEIQRTEQGDSAMYLCASSLGGTEQFFGPGTRLTVL.

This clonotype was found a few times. The CDR3 DNA sequence: TGCAGTGCTAGGGCCAGGGGGGCTCTAGCGGGAGTAAGCAATGAGCAGTTCTTC. Translated, it gives CSARARGALAGVSNEQFF. The chain uses TRBV20-1 and TRBJ2-1; 10 nucleotides agree with TRBD2. The CDR3 extends over 18 amino acids. After removal of 3 bases from V and 6 bases from J, the junction contained 17 bases not matched to a gene. The germline gives CDR1 DFQATT, CDR2 SNEGSKA (reference sequence).

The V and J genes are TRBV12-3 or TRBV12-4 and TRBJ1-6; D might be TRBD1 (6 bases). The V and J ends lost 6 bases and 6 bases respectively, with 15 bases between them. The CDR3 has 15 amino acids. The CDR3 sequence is CASSISGGGNSPLHF. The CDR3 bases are TGTGCCAGCAGCATATCGGGGGGCGGTAATTCACCCCTCCACTTT.

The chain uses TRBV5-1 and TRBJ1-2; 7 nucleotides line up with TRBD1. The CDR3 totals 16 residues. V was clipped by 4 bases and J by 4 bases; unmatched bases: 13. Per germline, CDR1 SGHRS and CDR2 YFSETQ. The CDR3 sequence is CASSVSQGTSVYGYTF. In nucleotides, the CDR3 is TGCGCCAGCAGCGTGTCACAGGGGACGAGTGTCTATGGCTACACCTTC.

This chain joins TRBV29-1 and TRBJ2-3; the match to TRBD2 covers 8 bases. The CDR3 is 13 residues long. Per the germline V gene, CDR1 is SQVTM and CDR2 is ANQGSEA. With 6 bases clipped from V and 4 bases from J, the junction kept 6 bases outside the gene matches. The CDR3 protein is CSVAPGGADTQYF. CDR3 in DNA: TGCAGCGTCGCCCCCGGGGGGGCAGATACGCAGTATTTT.

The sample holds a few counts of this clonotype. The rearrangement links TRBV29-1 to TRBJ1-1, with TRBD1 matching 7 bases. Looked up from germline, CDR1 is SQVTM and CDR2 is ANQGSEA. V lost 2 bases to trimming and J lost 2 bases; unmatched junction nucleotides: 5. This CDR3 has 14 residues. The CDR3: CSVEMDRINTEAFF. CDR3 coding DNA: TGCAGCGTTGAAATGGACAGGATCAACACTGAAGCTTTCTTT.

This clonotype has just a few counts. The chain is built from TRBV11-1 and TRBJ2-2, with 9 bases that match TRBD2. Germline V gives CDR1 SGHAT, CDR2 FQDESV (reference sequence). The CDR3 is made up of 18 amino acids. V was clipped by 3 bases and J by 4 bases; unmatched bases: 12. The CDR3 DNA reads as TGTGCCAGCAGCTTGACTAGCGGAGCGGGCTGGGTCACCGGGGAGCTGTTTTTT. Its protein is CASSLTSGAGWVTGELFF.

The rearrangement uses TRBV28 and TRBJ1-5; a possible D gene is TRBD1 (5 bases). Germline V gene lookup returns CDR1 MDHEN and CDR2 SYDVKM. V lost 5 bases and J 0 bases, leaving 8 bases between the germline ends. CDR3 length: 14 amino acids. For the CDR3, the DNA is TGTGCCAGCAGTCGGGACGGTAGCAATCAGCCCCAGCATTTT. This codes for CASSRDGSNQPQHF.

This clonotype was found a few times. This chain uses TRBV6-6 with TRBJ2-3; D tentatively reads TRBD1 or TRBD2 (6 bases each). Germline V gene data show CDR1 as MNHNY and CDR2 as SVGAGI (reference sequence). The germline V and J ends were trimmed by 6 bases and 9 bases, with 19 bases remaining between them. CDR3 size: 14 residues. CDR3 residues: CASSRLGQILTQYF. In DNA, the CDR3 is TGTGCCAGCAGCCGACTAGGACAGATTTTGACGCAGTATTTT.

This CDR3 is CASSGRSNEQFF. As DNA, the CDR3 is TGTGCCAGTAGCGGGAGGAGCAATGAGCAGTTCTTC. The chain has TRBV28 and TRBJ2-1; TRBD2 matches at 10 bases. Looked up from germline, CDR1 is MDHEN and CDR2 is SYDVKM. The CDR3 has 12 residues. V shed 9 bases, J shed 6 bases, and the junction held 2 bases outside the gene matches.

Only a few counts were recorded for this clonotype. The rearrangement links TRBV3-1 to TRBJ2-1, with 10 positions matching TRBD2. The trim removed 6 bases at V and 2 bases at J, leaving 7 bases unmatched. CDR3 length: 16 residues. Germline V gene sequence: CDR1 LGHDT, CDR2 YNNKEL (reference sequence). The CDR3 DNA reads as TGTGCCAGCAGTCACCCGGGACTAGCGACCTACAATGAGCAGTTCTTC. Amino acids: CASSHPGLATYNEQFF.

The CDR3 DNA follows: TGTGCCAGCAGTTATCTCGTGGCGGGAGACTCATCCTACAATGAGCAGTTCTTC. Translation: CASSYLVAGDSSYNEQFF. The V gene is TRBV6-2 or TRBV6-3, the J gene TRBJ2-1; 7 bases line up with TRBD2. Trimming removed 3 bases from V and 1 base from J; junction bases left unmatched: 12. CDR1 and CDR2 from the germline V gene are MNHEY and SVGEGT. This CDR3 has 18 residues.

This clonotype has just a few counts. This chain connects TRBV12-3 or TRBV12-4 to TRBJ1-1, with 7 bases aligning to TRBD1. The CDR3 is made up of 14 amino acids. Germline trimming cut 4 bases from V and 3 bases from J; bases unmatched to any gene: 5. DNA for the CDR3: TGTGCCAGCAGTTACAGGGGAGGAGACACTGAAGCTTTCTTT. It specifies CASSYRGGDTEAFF.